Listed here are 26 T cell receptor beta chains from one sample, sequenced in a study of T cells in Graves' hyperthyroidism and ophthalmopathy. The TCR beta CDR3 regions underwent amplification using RNA transcripts as the source. The HTBI set primed first-round TCR CDR3 RT-PCR. One entry per CDR3 protein, called by TCRdb with MiXCR from the multiplex PCR reads. The sample contains under 350,000 distinct CDR3 sequences, around a sixth of which appear only once. Material for sequencing was blood. These receptors were collected from a woman aged 45-65 years with Graves' hyperthyroidism.

The chain is built from TRBV29-1 and TRBJ1-4, with TRBD1 identical over 7 bases. V lost 4 bases, J lost 7 bases, and 6 bases stayed unmatched. Per the germline V gene, CDR1 is SQVTM and CDR2 is ANQGSEA. This CDR3 is built from 13 residues. The CDR3: CSVAEGAGEKLFF. CDR3 bases: TGCAGCGTTGCCGAGGGGGCCGGTGAAAAACTGTTTTTT.

This clonotype has just a few counts. The chain is built from TRBV6-1 and TRBJ1-2; D is uncertain. Trimming removed 5 bases at V and 4 bases at J, with 8 bases between. The CDR3 sequence is 12 residues long. In germline, CDR1 is MNHNS, CDR2 SASEGT. Here the CDR3 DNA reads TGTGCCAGCAGTTCAGAGATCTATGGCTACACCTTC. It encodes CASSSEIYGYTF.

The genes are TRBV10-3 and TRBJ2-3; D is unclear. The V and J ends lost 6 bases and 0 bases respectively, with 13 bases between them. This CDR3 has 15 amino acids. CDR1 is ENHRY, CDR2 SYGVKD, per germline. The CDR3 is CAISVGSPSTDTQYF. In nucleotides, the CDR3 is TGTGCCATCAGCGTGGGGTCCCCTAGCACAGATACGCAGTATTTT.

Concerning this clonotype itself: A read error may be the cause here, since a much bigger clone is one base away. The chain couples TRBV18 to TRBJ1-6; D uncertain. The CDR3 sequence is 13 residues long. V lost 3 bases and J 7 bases, leaving 7 bases between the germline ends. Germline assignment: CDR1 KGHSH and CDR2 LQKENI. This CDR3 is CASSPVTNSPLHF. CDR3 coding DNA: TGTGCCAGCTCACCTGTGACAAATTCACCCCTCCACTTT.

J is TRBJ1-6 and V is TRBV30; the D gene is possibly TRBD1 (6 bases). Germline V gives CDR1 GTSNPN, CDR2 SVGIG (reference sequence). The CDR3 spans 14 residues. Trimming pared 0 bases from V and 8 bases from J, leaving 11 bases between. Here the CDR3 reads CAWSVLQGDSPLHF. The CDR3 bases are TGTGCCTGGAGTGTACTACAGGGTGATTCACCCCTCCACTTT.

The table lists this clonotype with many counts. J is TRBJ1-1 and V is TRBV10-3, with D unresolved. Germline assignment: CDR1 ENHRY and CDR2 SYGVKD. Deletions cut 6 bases from V and 1 base from J, with 9 bases between. This CDR3 comprises 13 residues. The CDR3 sequence is CAISRAGNTEAFF. CDR3 DNA sequence: TGTGCCATCAGCCGGGCTGGGAACACTGAAGCTTTCTTT.

This sequence joins TRBV5-6 and TRBJ2-7; 7 nucleotides align to TRBD1. CDR1 and CDR2 from the germline V gene are SGHDT and YYEEEE. This CDR3 has 14 residues. The V gene end was trimmed by 0 bases and the J gene end by 5 bases; junction bases not matched to a gene: 5. CDR3: CASSLVQGENEQYF. The CDR3 DNA sequence: TGTGCCAGCAGCTTGGTGCAGGGGGAAAACGAGCAGTACTTC.

This clonotype was counted a single time. This rearrangement joins TRBV27 to TRBJ1-4; the match to TRBD1 covers 9 bases. With 8 bases clipped from V and 4 bases from J, the junction kept 17 bases outside the gene matches. CDR1 is MNHEY, CDR2 SMNVEV, per germline (reference sequence). This CDR3 contains 18 residues. CDR3 in amino acids: CASGSRDRARLGNEKLFF. The CDR3 nucleotides read TGTGCCAGCGGATCCCGGGACAGGGCGAGGCTAGGTAATGAAAAACTGTTTTTT.

The V and J genes are TRBV12-3 or TRBV12-4 and TRBJ2-7; 7 bases are shared with TRBD1. The length of the CDR3 is 13 residues. J gave up 4 bases and V 8 bases, and 8 bases lay outside the gene matches. CDR3 nucleotide sequence: TGTGCCAGCGGTCGGGACAGTGATTACGAGCAGTACTTC. Protein: CASGRDSDYEQYF.

This clonotype was seen more than once but under ten times. The chain recombines TRBV11-3 with TRBJ2-2, with D possibly matching TRBD2 (6 bases). The germline V gene encodes CDR1 SGHNT and CDR2 YENEEA. The CDR3 sequence is 16 residues long. Trimming removed 5 bases at V and 2 bases at J, with 15 bases between. DNA for the CDR3: TGTGCCAGCAGCCAGTCTGGGACTCTCAACACCGGGGAGCTGTTTTTT. This translates into CASSQSGTLNTGELFF.

This clonotype was seen a few times. The chain recombines TRBV20-1 with TRBJ2-1; 10 bases are shared with TRBD2. The CDR3 runs to 19 residues. Germline CDR1 is DFQATT and CDR2 is SNEGSKA (reference sequence). V gave up 4 bases and J gave up 0 bases; unmatched junction bases: 15. CDR3 residues: CSAKAHGTSVTGSYNEQFF. CDR3 sequence (DNA): TGCAGTGCTAAGGCCCATGGGACTAGCGTCACCGGCTCCTACAATGAGCAGTTCTTC.

This chain's CDR3 is CASSDRRENIQYF. As DNA, the CDR3 is TGTGCCAGCAGTGATCGGCGGGAAAACATTCAGTACTTC. V usage is TRBV2 and J usage is TRBJ2-4, with a tentative D call TRBD2 (5 bases). The CDR3 has 13 amino acids. Germline CDR1 is SNHLY and CDR2 is FYNNEI. Trimming took off 3 bases at V and 5 bases at J, with 8 bases between the two ends.

This clonotype was counted at least ten times. The genes are TRBV27 and TRBJ2-2; 10 positions agree with TRBD2. This CDR3 is 15 amino acids long. J lost 6 bases, V lost 6 bases, and 7 bases had no gene match. Germline CDR1 and CDR2: MNHEY and SMNVEV (reference sequence). The DNA of the CDR3 is TGTGCCAGCAGCCCTCTAGCGGGAGTGGCCGGGGAGCTGTTTTTT. Encoded protein: CASSPLAGVAGELFF.

This clonotype was seen at least ten times. The CDR3 reads CASSIGQGYGYTF. The CDR3 DNA reads TGTGCCAGCAGCATAGGACAGGGCTATGGCTACACCTTC. This sequence joins TRBV5-6 and TRBJ1-2, with TRBD1 matching over 8 bases. The trim removed 4 bases at V and 4 bases at J, leaving 3 bases unmatched. The V gene's germline CDR1 is SGHDT and CDR2 YYEEEE. This CDR3 has 13 amino acids.

There are many counts of this clonotype. This chain links TRBV7-8 with TRBJ2-7, with TRBD1 matching 7 bases. V gave up 5 bases and J gave up 3 bases; unmatched junction bases: 10. There are 15 residues in the CDR3. Germline V lookup: CDR1 SGHVS, CDR2 FQNEAQ. The CDR3 reads CASSQAARGYYEQYV. The DNA of the CDR3 is TGTGCCAGCAGCCAGGCGGCCAGGGGGTACTACGAGCAGTACGTC.

The chain has TRBV27 and TRBJ1-4; D gene ambiguous. Trimming cost V 7 bases and J 2 bases, with 5 bases left between them. The CDR3 has 12 residues. Germline loops: CDR1 MNHEY, CDR2 SMNVEV (reference sequence). The CDR3 protein is CASKRTNEKLFF. CDR3 nucleotide sequence: TGTGCCAGCAAAAGGACTAATGAAAAACTGTTTTTT.

This clonotype showed up many times. This chain uses TRBV7-2 with TRBJ1-2, with 9 bases identical to TRBD1. Per the germline V gene, CDR1 is SGHTA and CDR2 is FQGNSA. V lost 0 bases, J lost 3 bases, and 2 bases stayed unmatched. This CDR3 is 15 amino acids long. The CDR3 DNA follows: TGTGCCAGCAGCTTAGCTGACAGGGGGGACTATGGCTACACCTTC. It specifies CASSLADRGDYGYTF.

This clonotype was detected many times. The chain couples TRBV5-1 to TRBJ2-1, with TRBD1 matching over 8 bases. Losses at the gene ends were 4 bases for V and 0 bases for J; bases not matched to a gene: 6. The CDR3 is 16 amino acids. Germline CDR1 SGHRS, CDR2 YFSETQ. This chain's CDR3 is CASSVQGGSSYNEQFF. In DNA form, the CDR3 reads TGCGCCAGCAGCGTACAGGGGGGAAGCTCCTACAATGAGCAGTTCTTC.

This clonotype was found a few times. The rearrangement joins TRBV4-1 to TRBJ2-3; D gene uncertain. CDR1 and CDR2 (germline): MGHRA, YSYEKL. V was trimmed by 6 bases and J by 6 bases, leaving 22 bases between them. The CDR3 spans 16 residues. In DNA, the CDR3 is TGCGCCAGCAGGTTTAGGGCCGCCCTGTCCGCGGATACGCAGTATTTT. It is translated as CASRFRAALSADTQYF.

In this sample, this clonotype turned up many times. The V call is TRBV29-1, the J call TRBJ1-1; D may be TRBD1 (6 bases). Trimming removed 7 bases from V and 5 bases from J, with 14 bases in between. The CDR3 sequence is 12 residues long. Germline V lookup: CDR1 SQVTM, CDR2 ANQGSEA. This CDR3 reads CSGTVGMTEAFF. CDR3 nucleotides: TGCAGCGGGACAGTTGGTATGACTGAAGCTTTCTTT.

This clonotype was seen more than once but under ten times. The chain is built from TRBV5-1 and TRBJ2-3, with TRBD2 matching over 15 bases. The V segment lost 4 bases and the J segment 3 bases; nucleotides outside the gene matches: 3. Germline lookup yields CDR1 SGHRS and CDR2 YFSETQ. This CDR3 has 16 residues. The CDR3 spells CASSVGTSGRTDTQYF. DNA of the CDR3: TGCGCCAGCAGCGTCGGGACTAGCGGGAGGACAGATACGCAGTATTTT.

The V and J genes are TRBV6-2 or TRBV6-3 and TRBJ2-1; 7 nucleotides agree with TRBD2. The V segment lost 2 bases and the J segment 3 bases; nucleotides outside the gene matches: 7. Germline V gene lookup returns CDR1 MNHEY and CDR2 SVGEGT. The CDR3 length is 16 residues. The CDR3 is CASSYNAGALYNEQFF. CDR3 coding DNA: TGTGCCAGCAGTTACAATGCGGGAGCCCTCTACAATGAGCAGTTCTTC.

This rearrangement joins TRBV6-1 to TRBJ2-5; D gene uncertain. The CDR3 is 14 amino acids. Germline values: CDR1 MNHNS, CDR2 SASEGT. Deletions cut 6 bases from V and 5 bases from J, with 16 bases between. The CDR3 protein is CASRQSRDGETQYF. The CDR3 DNA follows: TGTGCCAGCAGACAATCTAGAGACGGGGAGACCCAGTACTTC.

There are a few counts of this clonotype. The chain has TRBV14 and TRBJ2-7; 11 positions agree with TRBD1. The CDR3 contains 15 residues. With 3 bases clipped from V and 4 bases from J, the junction kept 5 bases outside the gene matches. Germline-derived CDR1 and CDR2 are SGHDN and FVKESK. This chain's CDR3 is CASSQTDRGRYEQYF. CDR3 coding DNA: TGTGCCAGCAGCCAGACGGACAGGGGGCGTTACGAGCAGTACTTC.

There are many counts of this clonotype. V and J are TRBV20-1 and TRBJ1-1; D possibly corresponds to TRBD1 (6 bases). This CDR3 comprises 13 residues. Between the trimmed V and J ends, which lost 2 bases and 1 base, there was a span of 8 bases. Germline V gene sequence: CDR1 DFQATT, CDR2 SNEGSKA (reference sequence). The CDR3 loop reads CSARRDTNTEAFF. Here the CDR3 DNA reads TGCAGTGCTAGAAGGGACACGAACACTGAAGCTTTCTTT.

Many counts were recorded for this clonotype. The chain combines TRBV6-1 with TRBJ2-1; TRBD2 might be the D (6 bases). V lost 8 bases to trimming and J lost 9 bases, with 20 bases between them. CDR1 and CDR2 (germline): MNHNS, SASEGT. This CDR3 contains 14 residues. The CDR3 sequence is CASGAYDRGSEQFF. CDR3 nucleotide sequence: TGTGCCAGCGGAGCCTACGATCGGGGGAGTGAGCAGTTCTTC.